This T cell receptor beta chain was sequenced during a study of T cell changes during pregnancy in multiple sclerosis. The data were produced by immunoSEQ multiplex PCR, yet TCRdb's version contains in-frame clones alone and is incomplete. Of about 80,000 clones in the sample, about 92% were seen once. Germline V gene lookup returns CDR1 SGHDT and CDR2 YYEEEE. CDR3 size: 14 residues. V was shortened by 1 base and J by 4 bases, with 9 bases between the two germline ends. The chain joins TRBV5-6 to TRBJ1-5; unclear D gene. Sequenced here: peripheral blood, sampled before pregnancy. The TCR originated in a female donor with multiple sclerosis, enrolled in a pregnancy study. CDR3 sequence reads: CASSLYRDNQPQHF. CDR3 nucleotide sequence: TGTGCCAGCAGCTTGTACAGAGATAATCAGCCCCAGCATTTT.